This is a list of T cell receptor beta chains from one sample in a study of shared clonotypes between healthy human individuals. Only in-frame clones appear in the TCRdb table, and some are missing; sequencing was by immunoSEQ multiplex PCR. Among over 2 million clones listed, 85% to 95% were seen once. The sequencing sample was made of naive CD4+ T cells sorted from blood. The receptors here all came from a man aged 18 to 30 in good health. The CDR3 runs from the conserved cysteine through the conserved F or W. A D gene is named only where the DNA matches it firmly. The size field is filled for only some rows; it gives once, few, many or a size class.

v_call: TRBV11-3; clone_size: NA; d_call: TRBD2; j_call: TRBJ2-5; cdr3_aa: CASSPGTREGQETQYF; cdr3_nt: TGTGCCAGCAGCCCAGGGACACGGGAGGGCCAAGAGACCCAGTACTTC
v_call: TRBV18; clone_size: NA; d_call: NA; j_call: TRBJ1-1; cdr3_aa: CASSPRVRAGAHDTEAFF; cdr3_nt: TGTGCCAGCTCACCACGGGTTCGAGCCGGGGCCCACGACACTGAAGCTTTCTTT
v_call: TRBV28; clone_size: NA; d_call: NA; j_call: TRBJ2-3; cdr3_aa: CASRLWGADNTDTQYF; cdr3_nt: TGTGCCAGCAGGTTATGGGGGGCGGACAACACAGATACGCAGTATTTT
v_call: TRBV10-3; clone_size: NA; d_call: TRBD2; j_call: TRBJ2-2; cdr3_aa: CAISEGLAGTNTGELFF; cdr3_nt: TGTGCCATCAGTGAGGGACTAGCGGGGACGAACACCGGGGAGCTGTTTTTT
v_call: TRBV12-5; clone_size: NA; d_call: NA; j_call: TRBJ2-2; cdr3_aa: CASGSGEEHRELFF; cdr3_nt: TGTGCTAGTGGTTCAGGGGAAGAACACCGGGAGCTGTTTTTT
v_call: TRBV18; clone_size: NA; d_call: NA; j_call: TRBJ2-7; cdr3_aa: CASSFSEGNEQYF; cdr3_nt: TGTGCCAGCTCCTTCTCAGAGGGGAACGAGCAGTACTTC
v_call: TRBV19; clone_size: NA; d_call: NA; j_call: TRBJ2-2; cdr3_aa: CASSIDRFGELFF; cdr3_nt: TGTGCCAGTAGTATAGATCGGTTTGGGGAGCTGTTTTTT
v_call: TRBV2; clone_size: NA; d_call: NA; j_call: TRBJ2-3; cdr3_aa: CASCPQASAPDTQYF; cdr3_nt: TGTGCCAGCTGCCCTCAGGCTAGCGCCCCAGATACGCAGTATTTT
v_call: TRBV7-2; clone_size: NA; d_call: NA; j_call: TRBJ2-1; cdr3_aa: CASSAGGRYNEQFF; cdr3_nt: TGTGCCAGCAGCGCGGGCGGGCGTTACAATGAGCAGTTCTTC
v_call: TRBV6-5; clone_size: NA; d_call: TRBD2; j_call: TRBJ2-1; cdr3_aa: CASSSLAGGQNEQFF; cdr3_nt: TGTGCCAGCAGTTCACTAGCGGGGGGACAGAATGAGCAGTTCTTC
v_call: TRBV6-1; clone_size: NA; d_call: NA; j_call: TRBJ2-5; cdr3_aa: CASGTETQYF; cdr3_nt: TGTGCCAGCGGAACGGAGACCCAGTACTTC
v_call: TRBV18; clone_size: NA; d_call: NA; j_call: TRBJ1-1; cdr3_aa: CASSPPSNTEAFF; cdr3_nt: TGTGCCAGCTCACCACCGAGCAACACTGAAGCTTTCTTT
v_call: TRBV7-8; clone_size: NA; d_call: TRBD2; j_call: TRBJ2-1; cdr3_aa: CASSLAVAGGLYEQFF; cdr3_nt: TGTGCCAGCAGCTTAGCGGTAGCGGGGGGGCTCTATGAGCAGTTCTTC
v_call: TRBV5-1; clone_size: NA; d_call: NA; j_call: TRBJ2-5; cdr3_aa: CASSFSGAEETQYF; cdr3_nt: TGCGCCAGCAGCTTCTCGGGGGCAGAAGAGACCCAGTACTTC
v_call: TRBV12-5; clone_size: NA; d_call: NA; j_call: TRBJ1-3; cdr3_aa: CASGLSRSGNTIYF; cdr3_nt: TGTGCTAGTGGTTTGTCCCGAAGTGGAAACACCATATATTTT
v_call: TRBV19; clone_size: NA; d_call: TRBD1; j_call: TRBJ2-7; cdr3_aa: CASSIAQGSSYEQYF; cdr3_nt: TGTGCCAGTAGTATCGCACAGGGGAGCTCCTACGAGCAGTACTTC
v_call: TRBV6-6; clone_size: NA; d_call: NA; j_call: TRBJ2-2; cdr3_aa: CASSYSREAGELFF; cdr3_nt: TGTGCCAGCAGTTACTCCAGGGAGGCCGGGGAGCTGTTTTTT
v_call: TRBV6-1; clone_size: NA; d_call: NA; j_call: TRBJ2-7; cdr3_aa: CASSEALGHLSYEQYF; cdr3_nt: TGTGCCAGCAGTGAAGCGCTAGGGCACCTCTCCTACGAGCAGTACTTC
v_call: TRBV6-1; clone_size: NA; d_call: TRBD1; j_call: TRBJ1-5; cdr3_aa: CASSVDRGEGQPQHF; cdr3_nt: TGTGCCAGCAGTGTGGACAGGGGTGAGGGACAGCCCCAGCATTTT
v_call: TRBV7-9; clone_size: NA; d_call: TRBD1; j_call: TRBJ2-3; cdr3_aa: CASSVQGAQYF; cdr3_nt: TGTGCCAGCAGCGTCCAGGGGGCGCAGTATTTT
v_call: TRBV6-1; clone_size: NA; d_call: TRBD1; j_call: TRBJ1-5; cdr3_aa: CASSQGGTANQPQHF; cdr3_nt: TGTGCCAGCAGTCAGGGTGGGACAGCCAATCAGCCCCAGCATTTT
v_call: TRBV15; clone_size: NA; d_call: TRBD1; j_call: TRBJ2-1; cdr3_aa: CATSPNPGQYNEQFF; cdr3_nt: TGTGCCACCAGTCCGAACCCGGGACAGTACAATGAGCAGTTCTTC
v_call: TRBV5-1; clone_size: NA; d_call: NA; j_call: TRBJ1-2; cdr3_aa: CASSLFQLQNPLGYTF; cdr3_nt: TGCGCCAGCAGCTTGTTTCAACTCCAAAATCCCCTAGGCTACACCTTC
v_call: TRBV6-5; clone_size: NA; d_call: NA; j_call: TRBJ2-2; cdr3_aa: CASSYYFSPPGELFF; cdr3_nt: TGTGCCAGCAGTTATTATTTCTCCCCCCCCGGGGAGCTGTTTTTT
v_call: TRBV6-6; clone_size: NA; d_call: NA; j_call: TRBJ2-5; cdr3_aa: CASSSGAGAPTETQYF; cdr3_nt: TGTGCCAGCTCCTCTGGGGCGGGGGCACCAACGGAGACCCAGTACTTC
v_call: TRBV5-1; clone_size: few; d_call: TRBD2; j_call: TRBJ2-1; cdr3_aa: CASSLEAGLYNEQFF; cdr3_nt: TGCGCCAGCAGCTTGGAAGCGGGGCTCTACAATGAGCAGTTCTTC
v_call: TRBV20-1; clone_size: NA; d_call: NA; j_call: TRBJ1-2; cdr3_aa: CSARGLPLHTF; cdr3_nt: TGCAGTGCTAGAGGCCTCCCGTTACACACCTTC
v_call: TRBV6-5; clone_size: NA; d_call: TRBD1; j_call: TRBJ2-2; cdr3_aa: CASSYSTGGGGELFF; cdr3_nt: TGTGCCAGCAGTTACTCAACAGGGGGCGGCGGGGAGCTGTTTTTT
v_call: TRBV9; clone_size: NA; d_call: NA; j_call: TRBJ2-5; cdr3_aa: CASSVGGGGTQETQYF; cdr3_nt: TGTGCCAGCAGCGTAGGTGGGGGAGGTACACAAGAGACCCAGTACTTC
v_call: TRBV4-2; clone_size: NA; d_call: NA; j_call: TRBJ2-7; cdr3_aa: CASSQDRGDSYEQYF; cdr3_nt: TGTGCCAGCAGCCAAGATCGCGGTGACTCCTACGAGCAGTACTTC
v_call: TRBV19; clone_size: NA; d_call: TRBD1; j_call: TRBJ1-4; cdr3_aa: CASSKTGVTEKLFF; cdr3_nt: TGTGCCAGTAGTAAGACAGGGGTAACGGAAAAACTGTTTTTT
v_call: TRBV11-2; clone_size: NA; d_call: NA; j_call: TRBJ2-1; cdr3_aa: CASSSRPGFNSYNEQFF; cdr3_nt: TGTGCCAGCAGCTCCAGGCCAGGGTTTAACTCCTACAATGAGCAGTTCTTC
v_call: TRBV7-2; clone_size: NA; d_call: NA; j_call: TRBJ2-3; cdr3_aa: CASSLTDTQYF; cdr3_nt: TGTGCCAGCAGCCTCACAGATACGCAGTATTTT
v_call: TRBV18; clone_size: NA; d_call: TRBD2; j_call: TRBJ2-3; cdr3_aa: CASSPATSGGTDTQYF; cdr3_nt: TGTGCCAGCTCACCCGCGACTAGCGGGGGCACAGATACGCAGTATTTT
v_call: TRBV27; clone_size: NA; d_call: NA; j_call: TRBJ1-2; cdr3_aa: CASSLSAGAWGYTF; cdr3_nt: TGTGCCAGCAGTTTATCCGCTGGTGCTTGGGGCTACACCTTC
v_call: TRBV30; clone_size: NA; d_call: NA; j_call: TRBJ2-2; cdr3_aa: CARSLSGVFGELFF; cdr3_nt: TGTGCCAGGAGTTTGTCAGGGGTGTTCGGGGAGCTGTTTTTT
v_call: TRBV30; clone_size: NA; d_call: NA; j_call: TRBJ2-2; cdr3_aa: CAWSPFTGELFF; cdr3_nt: TGTGCCTGGAGTCCCTTCACCGGGGAGCTGTTTTTT
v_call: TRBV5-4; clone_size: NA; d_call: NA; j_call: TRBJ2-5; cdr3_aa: CASSLPGKLRETQYF; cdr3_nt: TGTGCCAGCAGCCTCCCGGGGAAGCTACGGGAGACCCAGTACTTC
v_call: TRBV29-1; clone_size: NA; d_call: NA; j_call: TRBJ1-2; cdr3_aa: CSVEETGTYGYTF; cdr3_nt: TGCAGCGTTGAAGAGACAGGAACCTATGGCTACACCTTC
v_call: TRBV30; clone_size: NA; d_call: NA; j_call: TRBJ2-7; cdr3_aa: CAWSSFYEQYF; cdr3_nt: TGTGCCTGGAGCAGCTTTTACGAGCAGTACTTC
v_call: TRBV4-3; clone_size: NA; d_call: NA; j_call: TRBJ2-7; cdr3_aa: CASSQDWDYEQYF; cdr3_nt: TGCGCCAGCAGCCAAGATTGGGACTACGAGCAGTACTTC